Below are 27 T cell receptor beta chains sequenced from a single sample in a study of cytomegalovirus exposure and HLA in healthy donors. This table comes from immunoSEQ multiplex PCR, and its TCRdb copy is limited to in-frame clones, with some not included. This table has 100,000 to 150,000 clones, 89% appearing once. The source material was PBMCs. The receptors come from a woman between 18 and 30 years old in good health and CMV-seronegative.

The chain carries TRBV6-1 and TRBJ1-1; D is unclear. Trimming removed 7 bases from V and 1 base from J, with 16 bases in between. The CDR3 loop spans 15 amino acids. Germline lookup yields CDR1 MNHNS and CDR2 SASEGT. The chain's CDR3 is CASNAGPSWNTEAFF. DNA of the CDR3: TGTGCCAGCAACGCGGGCCCCTCCTGGAACACTGAAGCTTTCTTT.

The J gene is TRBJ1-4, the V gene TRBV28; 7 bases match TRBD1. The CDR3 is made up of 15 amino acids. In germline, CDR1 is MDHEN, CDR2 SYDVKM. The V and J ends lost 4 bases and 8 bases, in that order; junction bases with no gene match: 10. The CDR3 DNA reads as TGTGCCAGCAGTTCGGAACGACAGGGAAGGGAAAAACTGTTTTTT. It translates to CASSSERQGREKLFF.

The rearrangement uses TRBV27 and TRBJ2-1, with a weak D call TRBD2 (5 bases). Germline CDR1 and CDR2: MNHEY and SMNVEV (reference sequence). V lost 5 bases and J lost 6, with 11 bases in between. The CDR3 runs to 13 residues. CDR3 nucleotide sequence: TGTGCCAGCAGTCTTCCGGGAACCAATGAGCAGTTCTTC. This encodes CASSLPGTNEQFF.

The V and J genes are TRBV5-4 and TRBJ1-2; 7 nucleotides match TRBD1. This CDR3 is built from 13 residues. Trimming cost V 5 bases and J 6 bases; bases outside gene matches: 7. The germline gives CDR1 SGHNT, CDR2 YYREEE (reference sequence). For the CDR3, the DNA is TGTGCCAGCAGTCATGACAGGGTCGATGGCTACACCTTC. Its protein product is CASSHDRVDGYTF.

The CDR3 is CASSRILTSRPTDTQYF. The CDR3 DNA reads TGTGCCAGCAGCCGCATCTTGACTAGCAGACCCACAGATACGCAGTATTTT. The V and J genes are TRBV7-9 and TRBJ2-3; the match to TRBD2 covers 7 bases. Trimming cost V 5 bases and J 2 bases; bases outside gene matches: 13. In germline, CDR1 is SEHNR, CDR2 FQNEAQ (reference sequence). This CDR3 has 17 amino acids.

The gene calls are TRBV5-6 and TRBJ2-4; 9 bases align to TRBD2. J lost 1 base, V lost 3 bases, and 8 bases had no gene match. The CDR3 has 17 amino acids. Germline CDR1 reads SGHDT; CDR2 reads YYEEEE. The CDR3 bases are TGTGCCAGCAGCTGGCGTCAAAGCGGGAGGGCCAAAAACATTCAGTACTTC. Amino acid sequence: CASSWRQSGRAKNIQYF.

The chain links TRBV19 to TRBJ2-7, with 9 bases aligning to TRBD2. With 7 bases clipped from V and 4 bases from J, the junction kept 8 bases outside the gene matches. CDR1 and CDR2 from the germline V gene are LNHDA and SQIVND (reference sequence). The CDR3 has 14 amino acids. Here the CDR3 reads CASTRAGGGYEQYF. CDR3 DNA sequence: TGTGCCAGTACCCGAGCGGGGGGCGGATACGAGCAGTACTTC.

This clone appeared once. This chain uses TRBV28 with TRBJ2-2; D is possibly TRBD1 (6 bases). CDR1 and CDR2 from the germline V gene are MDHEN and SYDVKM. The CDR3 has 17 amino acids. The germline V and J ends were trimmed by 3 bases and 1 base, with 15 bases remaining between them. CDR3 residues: CASSFLPGHLNTGELFF. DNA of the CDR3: TGTGCCAGCAGTTTCCTTCCGGGACACTTGAACACCGGGGAGCTGTTTTTT.

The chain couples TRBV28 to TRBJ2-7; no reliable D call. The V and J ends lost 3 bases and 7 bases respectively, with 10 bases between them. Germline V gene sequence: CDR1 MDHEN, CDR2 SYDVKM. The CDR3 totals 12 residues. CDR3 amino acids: CASSFESLEQYF. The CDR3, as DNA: TGTGCCAGCAGTTTTGAGAGCCTGGAGCAGTACTTC.

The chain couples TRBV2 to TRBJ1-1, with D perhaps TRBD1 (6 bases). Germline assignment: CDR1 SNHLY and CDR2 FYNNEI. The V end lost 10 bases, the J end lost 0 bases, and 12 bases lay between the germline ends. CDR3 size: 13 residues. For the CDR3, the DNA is TGTGCCACGCTAGGGGGGGTGAACACTGAAGCTTTCTTT. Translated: CATLGGVNTEAFF. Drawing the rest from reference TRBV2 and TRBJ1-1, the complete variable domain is EPEVTQTPSHQVTQMGQEVILRCVPISNHLYFYWYRQILGQKVEFLVSFYNNEISEKSEIFDDQFSVERPDGSNFTLKIRSTKLEDSAMYFCATLGGVNTEAFFGQGTRLTVV.

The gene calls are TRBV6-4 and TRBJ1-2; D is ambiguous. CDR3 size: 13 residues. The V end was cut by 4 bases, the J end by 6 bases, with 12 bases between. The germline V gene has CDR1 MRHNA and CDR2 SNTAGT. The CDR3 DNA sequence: TGTGCCAGCAGTGCGGGTCCAGTTAATGGCTACACCTTC. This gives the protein CASSAGPVNGYTF.

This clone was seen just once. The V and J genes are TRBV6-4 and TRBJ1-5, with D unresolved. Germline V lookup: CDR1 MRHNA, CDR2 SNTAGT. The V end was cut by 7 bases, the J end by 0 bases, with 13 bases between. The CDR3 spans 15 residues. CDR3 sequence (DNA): TGTGCCAGCAAATTCCGCGCGGGTAGCAATCAGCCCCAGCATTTT. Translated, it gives CASKFRAGSNQPQHF.

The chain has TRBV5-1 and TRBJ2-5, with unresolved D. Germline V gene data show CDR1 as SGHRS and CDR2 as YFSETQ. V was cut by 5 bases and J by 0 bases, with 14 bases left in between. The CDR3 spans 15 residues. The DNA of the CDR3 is TGCGCCAGCAGATCTTTAGGCGGTTACCAAGAGACCCAGTACTTC. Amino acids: CASRSLGGYQETQYF.

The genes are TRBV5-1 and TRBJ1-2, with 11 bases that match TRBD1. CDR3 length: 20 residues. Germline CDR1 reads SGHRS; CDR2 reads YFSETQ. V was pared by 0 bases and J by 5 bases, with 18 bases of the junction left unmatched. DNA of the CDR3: TGCGCCAGCAGCTTGGCCCCGGACAGGGGGCGCGGGAGTCGGAAGTATGGCTACACCTTC. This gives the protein CASSLAPDRGRGSRKYGYTF.

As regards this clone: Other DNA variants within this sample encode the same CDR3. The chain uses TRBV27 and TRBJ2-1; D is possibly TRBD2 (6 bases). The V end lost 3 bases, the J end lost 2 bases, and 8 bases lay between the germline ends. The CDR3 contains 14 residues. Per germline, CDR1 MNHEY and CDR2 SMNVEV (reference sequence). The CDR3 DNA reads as TGTGCCAGCAGTTTCGGGGGAGCCTACAATGAGCAGTTCTTC. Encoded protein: CASSFGGAYNEQFF.

The CDR3, as DNA: TGCGCCAGCAGCACCTCTAGCGGGAGTGCGGAGACCCAGTACTTC. As protein: CASSTSSGSAETQYF. This chain joins TRBV5-1 and TRBJ2-5; 10 bases agree with TRBD2. The CDR3 runs to 15 residues. V was pared by 4 bases and J by 5 bases, with 8 bases of the junction left unmatched. Germline-derived CDR1 and CDR2 are SGHRS and YFSETQ.

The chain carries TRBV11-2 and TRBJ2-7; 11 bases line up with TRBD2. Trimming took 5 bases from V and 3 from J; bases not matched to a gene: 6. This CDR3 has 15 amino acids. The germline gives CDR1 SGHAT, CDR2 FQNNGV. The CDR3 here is CASSTSLAGDYEQYF. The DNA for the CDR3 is TGTGCCAGCAGCACTTCACTAGCGGGAGACTACGAGCAGTACTTC.

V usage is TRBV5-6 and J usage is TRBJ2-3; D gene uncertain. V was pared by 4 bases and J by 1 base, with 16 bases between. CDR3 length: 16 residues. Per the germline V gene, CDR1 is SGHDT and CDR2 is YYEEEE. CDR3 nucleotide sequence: TGTGCCAGCAGCCTGGGCGGCCTAATTGGCACAGATACGCAGTATTTT. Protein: CASSLGGLIGTDTQYF.

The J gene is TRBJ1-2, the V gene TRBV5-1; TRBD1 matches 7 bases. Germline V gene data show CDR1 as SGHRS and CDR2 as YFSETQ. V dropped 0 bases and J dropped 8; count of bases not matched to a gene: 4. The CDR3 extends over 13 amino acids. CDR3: CASSLAEGAGYTF. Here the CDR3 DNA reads TGCGCCAGCAGCTTGGCTGAGGGGGCGGGCTACACCTTC.

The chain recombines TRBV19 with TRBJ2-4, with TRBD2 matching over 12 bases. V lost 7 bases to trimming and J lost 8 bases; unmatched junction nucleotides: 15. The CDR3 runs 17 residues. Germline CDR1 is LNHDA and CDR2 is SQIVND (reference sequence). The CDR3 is CASKSYRLAGAMDIQYF. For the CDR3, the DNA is TGTGCCAGTAAAAGCTATAGACTAGCGGGAGCAATGGACATTCAGTACTTC.

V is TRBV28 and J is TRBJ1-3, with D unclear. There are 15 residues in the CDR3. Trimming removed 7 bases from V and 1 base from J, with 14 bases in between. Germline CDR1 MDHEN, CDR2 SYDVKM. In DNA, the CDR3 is TGTGCCAGCACCCATCTAGGATCTTCTGGAAACACCATATATTTT. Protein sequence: CASTHLGSSGNTIYF.

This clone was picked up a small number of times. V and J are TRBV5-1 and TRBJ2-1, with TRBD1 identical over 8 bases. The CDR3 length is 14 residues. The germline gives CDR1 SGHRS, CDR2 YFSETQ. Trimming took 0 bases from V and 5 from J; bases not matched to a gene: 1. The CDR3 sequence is CASSLDRGDNEQFF. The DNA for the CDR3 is TGCGCCAGCAGCTTGGACAGGGGGGACAATGAGCAGTTCTTC. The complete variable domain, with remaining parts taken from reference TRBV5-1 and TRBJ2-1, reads KAGVTQTPRYLIKTRGQQVTLSCSPISGHRSVSWYQQTPGQGLQFLFEYFSETQRNKGNFPGRFSGRQFSNSRSEMNVSTLELGDSALYLCASSLDRGDNEQFFGPGTRLTVL.

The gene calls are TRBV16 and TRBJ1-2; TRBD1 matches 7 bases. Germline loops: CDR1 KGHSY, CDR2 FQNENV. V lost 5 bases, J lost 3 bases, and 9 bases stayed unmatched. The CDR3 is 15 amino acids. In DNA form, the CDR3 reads TGTGCCAGCAGCGCAGGGACAGCGAACCACTATGGCTACACCTTC. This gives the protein CASSAGTANHYGYTF.

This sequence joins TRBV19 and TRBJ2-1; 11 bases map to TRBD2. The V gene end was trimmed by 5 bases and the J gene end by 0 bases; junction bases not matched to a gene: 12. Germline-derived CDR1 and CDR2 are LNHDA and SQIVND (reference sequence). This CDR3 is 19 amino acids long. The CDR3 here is CASSGLAGGPYLSYNEQFF. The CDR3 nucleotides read TGTGCCAGTAGTGGGCTAGCGGGAGGCCCTTATCTCTCCTACAATGAGCAGTTCTTC.

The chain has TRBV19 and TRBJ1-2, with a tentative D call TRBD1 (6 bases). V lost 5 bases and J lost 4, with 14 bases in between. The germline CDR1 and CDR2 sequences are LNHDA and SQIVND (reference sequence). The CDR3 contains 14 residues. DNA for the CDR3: TGTGCCAGTAGTCCCGGGACATTTCCCTATGGCTACACCTTC. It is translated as CASSPGTFPYGYTF. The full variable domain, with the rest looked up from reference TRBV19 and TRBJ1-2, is DGGITQSPKYLFRKEGQNVTLSCEQNLNHDAMYWYRQDPGQGLRLIYYSQIVNDFQKGDIAEGYSVSREKKESFPLTVTSAQKNPTAFYLCASSPGTFPYGYTFGSGTRLTVV.

The chain's CDR3 is CASSPLGQGLNEKLFF. Written as DNA, the CDR3 is TGTGCCAGCAGTCCACTCGGACAGGGCCTAAATGAAAAACTGTTTTTT. V and J are TRBV25-1 and TRBJ1-4; 8 bases map to TRBD1. The CDR3 extends over 16 amino acids. The trim removed 5 bases at V and 5 bases at J, leaving 10 bases unmatched. Germline assignment: CDR1 MGHDK and CDR2 SYGVNS.

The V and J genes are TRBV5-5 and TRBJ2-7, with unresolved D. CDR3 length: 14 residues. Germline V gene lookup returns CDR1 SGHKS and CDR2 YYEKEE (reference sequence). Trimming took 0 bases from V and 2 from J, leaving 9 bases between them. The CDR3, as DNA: TGTGCCAGCAGCTTGGTTCCCTCAGCCTACGAGCAGTACTTC. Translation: CASSLVPSAYEQYF. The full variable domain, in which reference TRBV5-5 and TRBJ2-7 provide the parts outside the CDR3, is DAGVTQSPTHLIKTRGQQVTLRCSPISGHKSVSWYQQVLGQGPQFIFQYYEKEERGRGNFPDRFSARQFPNYSSELNVNALLLGDSALYLCASSLVPSAYEQYFGPGTRLTVT.